One sample yielded the 12 T cell receptor beta chains listed below, sequenced in a study of blood T cell repertoires in COVID-19. TCRdb keeps only in-frame clones here, not all; method: immunoSEQ multiplex PCR. The sample has about 230,000 clones, approximately 81% seen once. Sequenced: peripheral blood. The receptors shown here come from a woman aged 80 or older with acute or convalescent COVID-19.

The chain combines TRBV29-1 with TRBJ1-6; a possible D gene is TRBD1 (5 bases). V was shortened by 0 bases and J by 8 bases, with 8 bases between the two germline ends. Germline values: CDR1 SQVTM, CDR2 ANQGSEA. The CDR3 is 13 residues long. This CDR3 is CSVEEGADSPLHF. The CDR3 nucleotides are TGCAGCGTTGAAGAAGGGGCGGATTCACCCCTCCACTTT.

The chain combines TRBV9 with TRBJ1-2, with D unclear. Germline-derived CDR1 and CDR2 are SGDLS and YYNGEE. The CDR3 sequence is 15 residues long. V was pared by 0 bases and J by 4 bases, with 13 bases between. The CDR3 region has the DNA TGTGCCAGCAGCGTAGCTGAGGGATTAAGCTATGGCTACACCTTC. Protein: CASSVAEGLSYGYTF.

The chain employs TRBV6-7 and TRBJ1-3; D remains unclear. TRBV6-7 is an ORF; its function is uncertain. This CDR3 is built from 18 residues. The V end was cut by 7 bases, the J end by 0 bases, with 22 bases between. The CDR3 DNA follows: TGTGCCAGCACCCACCCTGTGGGCGGGGTCTCCTCTGGAAACACCATATATTTT. Translation: CASTHPVGGVSSGNTIYF.

DNA for the CDR3: TGTGCCAGCAGCCCAGGGGGCTCCAATCAAAAACTGTTTTTT. It translates to CASSPGGSNQKLFF. This chain connects TRBV7-9 to TRBJ1-4; 8 bases are a match to TRBD1. CDR1 is SEHNR, CDR2 FQNEAQ, per germline (reference sequence). Trimming removed 5 bases from V and 9 bases from J; junction bases left unmatched: 8. CDR3 length equals 14 residues.

This chain links TRBV7-2 with TRBJ1-2; D might be TRBD1 (6 bases). The CDR3 is 16 amino acids. Germline CDR1 is SGHTA and CDR2 is FQGNSA. Trimming took off 2 bases at V and 4 bases at J, with 17 bases between the two ends. The CDR3 sequence: CASSLFPGASIYGYTF. In DNA form, the CDR3 reads TGTGCCAGCAGCTTATTTCCAGGGGCTTCCATCTATGGCTACACCTTC.

This clone was detected a few times. The chain couples TRBV25-1 to TRBJ2-5; tentative D call: TRBD1 (6 bases). The CDR3 has 15 amino acids. Trimming cost V 0 bases and J 2 bases, with 10 bases left between them. CDR1 is MGHDK and CDR2 is SYGVNS in the germline V gene. The CDR3 here is CASSEYIGTQETQYF. The CDR3 DNA is TGTGCCAGCAGTGAATACATCGGGACACAAGAGACCCAGTACTTC.

The chain combines TRBV6-2 or TRBV6-3 with TRBJ1-1; 8 nucleotides match TRBD1. Per the germline V gene, CDR1 is MNHEY and CDR2 is SVGEGT. The J segment lost 4 bases and the V segment lost 4 bases, leaving 8 bases of the junction unmatched. The length of the CDR3 is 15 residues. The CDR3 loop reads CASSFPTDRGTEAFF. The CDR3 nucleotides read TGTGCCAGCAGTTTCCCAACTGACAGGGGCACTGAAGCTTTCTTT.

V gene TRBV5-4 combines with J gene TRBJ2-7, with 7 bases fitting TRBD1. Germline V gene sequence: CDR1 SGHNT, CDR2 YYREEE (reference sequence). This CDR3 region has 14 residues. With V trimmed by 3 bases and J by 0 bases, 3 bases remained unmatched. CDR3 sequence (DNA): TGTGCCAGCAGCTCGACAGGGATCTCCTACGAGCAGTACTTC. This codes for CASSSTGISYEQYF. Combining the CDR3 with reference TRBV5-4 and TRBJ2-7 gives the whole variable domain ETGVTQSPTHLIKTRGQQVTLRCSSQSGHNTVSWYQQALGQGPQFIFQYYREEENGRGNFPPRFSGLQFPNYSSELNVNALELDDSALYLCASSSTGISYEQYFGPGTRLTVT.

This chain links TRBV13 with TRBJ1-2, with D possibly matching TRBD1 (6 bases). CDR3 length: 13 amino acids. V lost 2 bases, J lost 2 bases, and 6 bases lay in between. Per germline, CDR1 PRHDT and CDR2 FYEKMQ (reference sequence). For the CDR3, the DNA is TGTGCCAGCAGCTTACAGGGGAACTATGGCTACACCTTC. It codes for CASSLQGNYGYTF.

The rearrangement joins TRBV2 to TRBJ1-3; weak D call: TRBD1 (5 bases). The germline gives CDR1 SNHLY, CDR2 FYNNEI. This CDR3 is 16 amino acids long. V was pared by 4 bases and J by 2 bases, with 15 bases between. The CDR3 loop reads CASSVDTPRAGNTIYF. CDR3 nucleotides: TGTGCCAGCAGTGTGGACACCCCTCGGGCTGGAAACACCATATATTTT.

The genes are TRBV18 and TRBJ1-3; 9 nucleotides align to TRBD1. Germline assignment: CDR1 KGHSH and CDR2 LQKENI. The CDR3 is 16 amino acids. With V trimmed by 3 bases and J by 1 base, 4 bases remained unmatched. The CDR3, as DNA: TGTGCCAGCTCACCGGGACAGGGTCTTTCTGGAAACACCATATATTTT. Translation: CASSPGQGLSGNTIYF.

The rearrangement links TRBV6-6 to TRBJ1-5; TRBD1 is a possible D gene (5 bases). Germline lookup yields CDR1 MNHNY and CDR2 SVGAGI (reference sequence). V was shortened by 8 bases and J by 6 bases, with 14 bases between the two germline ends. This CDR3 is built from 13 residues. The CDR3, as DNA: TGTGCCAGCGGATTGGACGGGGGTCAGCCCCAGCATTTT. It translates to CASGLDGGQPQHF.